The 15 T cell receptor beta chains reported below all come from one sample, sequenced in a study of blood T cell repertoires in COVID-19. Method: immunoSEQ multiplex PCR; TCRdb's copy keeps in-frame clones and lacks some. The sample shows 150,000 to 190,000 clones, approximately 90% of them seen only once. Input material: peripheral blood. The origin of the receptors is a woman aged 40 to 50 with acute or convalescent COVID-19.

V gene TRBV9 combines with J gene TRBJ1-2; 7 positions agree with TRBD1. Per the germline V gene, CDR1 is SGDLS and CDR2 is YYNGEE. Losses at the gene ends were 3 bases for V and 2 bases for J; bases not matched to a gene: 1. This CDR3 is built from 13 residues. The CDR3 sequence is CASSGDRNYGYTF. Written as DNA, the CDR3 is TGTGCCAGCAGCGGGGACAGAAACTATGGCTACACCTTC.

The CDR3 region has the DNA TGTGCCAGCAGCTTCCAGGGTGGGTTGTACTTC. Protein product: CASSFQGGLYF. The chain combines TRBV5-6 with TRBJ2-4; D perhaps matches TRBD1 (5 bases). The germline V gene encodes CDR1 SGHDT and CDR2 YYEEEE. CDR3 size: 11 residues. With 2 bases removed from V and 15 bases from J, the gap between germline ends came to 12 bases.

The V gene is TRBV29-1, the J gene TRBJ1-1; D is possibly TRBD1 (5 bases). The CDR3 runs 13 residues. Germline V gives CDR1 SQVTM, CDR2 ANQGSEA. Trimming stripped 6 bases from V and 0 bases from J, with 11 bases between. This CDR3 reads CSVRNRMNTEAFF. The CDR3 DNA sequence: TGCAGCGTAAGAAACAGGATGAACACTGAAGCTTTCTTT.

This clone was observed once. The chain joins TRBV7-2 to TRBJ1-4, with D uncertain. The germline gives CDR1 SGHTA, CDR2 FQGNSA. This CDR3 spans 15 amino acids. Trimming removed 5 bases at V and 0 bases at J, with 10 bases between. The CDR3 coding sequence is TGTGCCAGCAGCCTCCAGGCCCCAACTAATGAAAAACTGTTTTTT. Translated: CASSLQAPTNEKLFF.

This CDR3 is CASSQDSQETQYF. DNA of the CDR3: TGTGCCAGCAGCCAAGACTCCCAAGAGACCCAGTACTTC. This sequence joins TRBV3-1 (or the pseudogene TRBV3-2) and TRBJ2-5; D uncertain. From germline, CDR1 is LGHDT and CDR2 YNNKEL (reference sequence). This CDR3 spans 13 amino acids. The ends were cut back, 0 bases at V and 1 base at J, with 3 bases in the middle.

This clone has just one count. The chain employs TRBV10-3 and TRBJ1-2; D is possibly TRBD1 (5 bases). With 3 bases removed from V and 8 bases from J, the gap between germline ends came to 16 bases. The CDR3 is 14 residues long. Germline assignment: CDR1 ENHRY and CDR2 SYGVKD. CDR3 loop: CAISERGQAEGYTF. DNA of the CDR3: TGTGCCATCAGTGAAAGGGGTCAAGCCGAGGGCTACACCTTC.

The chain links TRBV12-3 or TRBV12-4 to TRBJ2-3; possible D gene TRBD2, 6 bases. Trimming cost V 2 bases and J 14 bases, with 14 bases left between them. The CDR3 is 12 residues long. The CDR3 sequence: CASSLPGLHLYF. For the CDR3, the DNA is TGTGCCAGCAGTTTACCGGGACTTCATCTGTATTTT.

The gene calls are TRBV27 and TRBJ2-2; TRBD2 matches 13 bases. CDR3 length: 16 amino acids. Germline lookup yields CDR1 MNHEY and CDR2 SMNVEV (reference sequence). Trimming removed 4 bases from V and 7 bases from J; junction bases left unmatched: 6. The CDR3 loop reads CASSYLTSGRDGELFF. In nucleotides, the CDR3 is TGTGCCAGCAGTTACCTAACTAGCGGGAGGGACGGGGAGCTGTTTTTT.

This chain uses TRBV20-1 with TRBJ2-1; TRBD1 matches 7 bases. This CDR3 spans 11 amino acids. The ends lost 5 bases at V and 10 bases at J; junction bases unmatched: 5. Per germline, CDR1 DFQATT and CDR2 SNEGSKA (reference sequence). In DNA form, the CDR3 reads TGCAGTGCTCCGACAGGGCGGGAGCAGTTCTTC. Its translation: CSAPTGREQFF.

The chain combines TRBV19 with TRBJ1-5; D gene uncertain. The germline V and J ends were trimmed by 1 base and 5 bases, with 18 bases remaining between them. Looked up from germline, CDR1 is LNHDA and CDR2 is SQIVND (reference sequence). The CDR3 consists of 17 residues. The DNA of the CDR3 is TGTGCCAGTAGTATAGTTCAGGTTTGGACTCGTTATCAGCCCCAGCATTTT. Its protein is CASSIVQVWTRYQPQHF. Using reference TRBV19 and TRBJ1-5 for the parts outside the CDR3, the full variable domain is DGGITQSPKYLFRKEGQNVTLSCEQNLNHDAMYWYRQDPGQGLRLIYYSQIVNDFQKGDIAEGYSVSREKKESFPLTVTSAQKNPTAFYLCASSIVQVWTRYQPQHFGDGTRLSIL.

CDR3 in DNA: TGTGCCAGCCTTATTTATAATGACAGGGACAACTACGAGCAGTACTTC. Translated, it gives CASLIYNDRDNYEQYF. The J gene is TRBJ2-7, the V gene TRBV2, with 7 bases matching TRBD1. Germline CDR1 and CDR2: SNHLY and FYNNEI. The ends lost 8 bases at V and 3 bases at J; junction bases unmatched: 16. This CDR3 has 16 residues.

This clone has just a few counts. This chain joins TRBV19 and TRBJ1-5, with D possibly matching TRBD1 (5 bases). The V end was cut by 3 bases, the J end by 4 bases, with 13 bases between. CDR1 LNHDA and CDR2 SQIVND come from the germline V gene (reference sequence). The CDR3 length is 15 residues. CDR3 coding DNA: TGTGCCAGTAGTATGAGTCTGACAGAAAATCAGCCCCAGCATTTT. This codes for CASSMSLTENQPQHF.

The V gene is TRBV7-6, the J gene TRBJ2-3, with D possibly being TRBD2 (6 bases). Germline V gene lookup returns CDR1 SGHVS and CDR2 FNYEAQ. The CDR3 is 15 amino acids. V shed 0 bases and J shed 4 bases, with 11 bases lying between them. The CDR3 spells CASSLAGGVADTQYF. The CDR3 nucleotides are TGTGCCAGCAGCTTAGCGGGGGGAGTCGCAGATACGCAGTATTTT.

The rearrangement links TRBV19 to TRBJ1-5, with 7 bases identical to TRBD1. The V segment lost 1 base and the J segment 3 bases; nucleotides outside the gene matches: 3. The CDR3 spans 15 residues. Germline CDR1 LNHDA, CDR2 SQIVND (reference sequence). This chain's CDR3 is CASSIGTGFNQPQHF. The CDR3 DNA reads TGTGCCAGTAGTATAGGGACAGGCTTCAATCAGCCCCAGCATTTT.

The chain joins TRBV19 to TRBJ2-1; 7 bases fit TRBD2. The CDR3 covers 15 residues. From germline, CDR1 is LNHDA and CDR2 SQIVND (reference sequence). V was clipped by 6 bases and J by 5 bases; unmatched bases: 10. DNA of the CDR3: TGTGCCAGTAGCGAAAAGTCGGGACTAAACAATGAGCAGTTCTTC. Its protein product is CASSEKSGLNNEQFF. Combining the CDR3 with reference TRBV19 and TRBJ2-1 gives the whole variable domain DGGITQSPKYLFRKEGQNVTLSCEQNLNHDAMYWYRQDPGQGLRLIYYSQIVNDFQKGDIAEGYSVSREKKESFPLTVTSAQKNPTAFYLCASSEKSGLNNEQFFGPGTRLTVL.